This entry describes one TCR beta chain. The antigen is undetermined. This table comes from immunoSEQ multiplex PCR, and its TCRdb copy is limited to in-frame clones, with some not included. The repertoire holds approximately 140,000 clones, with roughly 90% as singletons. The sample originates from a study of T cell responses to AZD1222 COVID-19 vaccine. Study results and caveats: Vaccine-associated CD4 TCRs spanned spike, dominant at 160-218 and 743-854. Seropositive status at baseline applied to only five to seven AZD1222 recipients. Breadth and depth of Spike-specific TCRs rose after two AZD1222 doses. Most donors were white British and more were female, and clonal diversity was possibly underestimated.

The CDR3 loop spans 14 amino acids. CDR1 SGDLS and CDR2 YYNGEE come from the germline V gene. V shed 4 bases, J shed 6 bases, and the junction held 8 bases outside the gene matches. The sequenced sample was peripheral blood, obtained 28 days after the second AZD1222 dose. V gene TRBV9 combines with J gene TRBJ2-7; TRBD2 matches at 9 bases. This TCR derives from an adult who received the AZD1222 COVID-19 vaccine. In nucleotides, the CDR3 is TGTGCCAGCAGCACGGTGGCGGGAGGGGTCGAGCAGTACTTC. Translation: CASSTVAGGVEQYF.